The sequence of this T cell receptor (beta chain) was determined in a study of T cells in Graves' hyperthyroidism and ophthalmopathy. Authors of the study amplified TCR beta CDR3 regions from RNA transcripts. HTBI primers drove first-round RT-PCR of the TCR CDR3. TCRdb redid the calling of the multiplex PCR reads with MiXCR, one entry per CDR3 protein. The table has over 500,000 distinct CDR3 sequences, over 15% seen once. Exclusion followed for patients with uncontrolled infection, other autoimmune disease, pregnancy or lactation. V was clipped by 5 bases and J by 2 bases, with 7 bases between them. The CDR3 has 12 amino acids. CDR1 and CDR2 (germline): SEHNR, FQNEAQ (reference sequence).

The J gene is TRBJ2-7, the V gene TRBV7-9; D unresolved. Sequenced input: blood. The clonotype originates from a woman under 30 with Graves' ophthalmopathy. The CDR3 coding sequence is TGTGCCAGCAGCGGCAGGACCTACGAGCAGTACTTC. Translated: CASSGRTYEQYF.